The clone carrying this T cell receptor (beta chain) has a single count. Antigen: not known. The sample belongs to a study of vaccination and CD4 T cells after COVID-19. Cultured CD4+ T-cell DNA underwent Oncomine TCR Beta short-read sequencing. TCRdb processed the PCR reads anew with MiXCR; each CDR3 protein has one entry. This sample yields about 2,400 distinct CDR3 sequences, of which 20% to 25% are seen a single time; about 50% belongs to the top ten. This CDR3 comprises 13 residues. From germline, CDR1 is SGHRS and CDR2 YFSETQ. The ends were cut back, 7 bases at V and 4 bases at J, with 15 bases in the middle. The treatment was: roughly ten-day PBMC culture with coronavirus spike peptide pools or control peptides (ViraFEST assay). Gathering of the CD4+ T cells, from the unexposed donor, took place before the COVID-19 pandemic (2011-2018).

The sample comprised CD4+ T cells from blood, cultured in vitro. The chain uses TRBV5-1 and TRBJ2-7, with a possible D match to TRBD1 (5 bases). The TCR sequence derives from a human donor in good health. CDR3 sequence (DNA): TGCGCCAGCGGCACCCCGGACACTTACGAGCAGTACTTC. Translation: CASGTPDTYEQYF.